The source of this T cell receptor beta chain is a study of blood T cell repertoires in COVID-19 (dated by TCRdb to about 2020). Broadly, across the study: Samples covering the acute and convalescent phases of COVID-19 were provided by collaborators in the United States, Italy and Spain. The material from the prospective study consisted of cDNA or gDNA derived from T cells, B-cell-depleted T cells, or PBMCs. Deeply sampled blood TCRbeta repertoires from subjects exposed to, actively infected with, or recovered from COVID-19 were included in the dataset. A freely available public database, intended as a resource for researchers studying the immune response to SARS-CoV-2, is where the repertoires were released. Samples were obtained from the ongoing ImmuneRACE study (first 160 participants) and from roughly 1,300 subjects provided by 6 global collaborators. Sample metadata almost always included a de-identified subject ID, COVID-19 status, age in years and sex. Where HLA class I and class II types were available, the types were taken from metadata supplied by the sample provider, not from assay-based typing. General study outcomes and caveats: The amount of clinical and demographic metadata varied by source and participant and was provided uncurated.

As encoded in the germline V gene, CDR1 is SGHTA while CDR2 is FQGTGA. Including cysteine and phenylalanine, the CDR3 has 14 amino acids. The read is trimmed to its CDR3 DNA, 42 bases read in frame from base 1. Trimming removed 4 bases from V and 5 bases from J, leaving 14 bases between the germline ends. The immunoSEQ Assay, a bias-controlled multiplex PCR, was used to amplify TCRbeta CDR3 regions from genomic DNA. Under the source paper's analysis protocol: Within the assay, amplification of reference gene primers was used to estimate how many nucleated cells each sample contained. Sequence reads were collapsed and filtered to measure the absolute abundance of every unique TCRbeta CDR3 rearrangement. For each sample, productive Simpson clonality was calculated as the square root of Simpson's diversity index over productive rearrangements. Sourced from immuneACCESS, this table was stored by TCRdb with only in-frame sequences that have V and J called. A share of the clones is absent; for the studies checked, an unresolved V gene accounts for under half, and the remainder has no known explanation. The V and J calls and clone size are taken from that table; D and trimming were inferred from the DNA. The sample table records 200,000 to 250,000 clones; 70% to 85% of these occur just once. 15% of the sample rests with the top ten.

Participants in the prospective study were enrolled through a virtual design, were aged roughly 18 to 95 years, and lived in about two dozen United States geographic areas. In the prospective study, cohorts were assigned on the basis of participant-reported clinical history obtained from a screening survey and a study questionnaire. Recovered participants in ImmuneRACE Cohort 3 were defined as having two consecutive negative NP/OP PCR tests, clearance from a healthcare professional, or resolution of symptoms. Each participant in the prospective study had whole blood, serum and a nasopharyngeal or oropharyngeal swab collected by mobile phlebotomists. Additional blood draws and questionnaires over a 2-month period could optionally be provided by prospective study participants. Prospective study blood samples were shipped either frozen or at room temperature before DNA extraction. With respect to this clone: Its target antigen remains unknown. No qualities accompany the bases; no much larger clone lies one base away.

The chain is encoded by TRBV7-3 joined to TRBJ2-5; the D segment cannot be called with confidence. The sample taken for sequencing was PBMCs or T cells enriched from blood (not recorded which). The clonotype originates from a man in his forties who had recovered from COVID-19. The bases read TGTGCCAGCAGCTCCGCAGGCCCTGGGGAGACCCAGTACTTC. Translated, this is CASSSAGPGETQYF.